This TCR beta chain was retrieved from a study of spatial heterogeneity in lung cancer (dated by TCRdb to the late 2010s). The study in broad terms: Beta-chain transcripts were consistently detected in greater numbers than alpha-chain transcripts, which likely reflects a higher abundance of beta-chain transcripts. In non-small cell lung cancer, the study made a quantitative comparison of TCR alpha and beta repertoires among multiple tumor regions, matched nontumor lung and blood. In the raw uncorrected reads, each unique combination of TCR and UMI appeared more than ten times on average. Both alpha and beta chains were TCR-sequenced in approximately 200 tumor regions, about 64 matched nontumor lung samples and more than 50 PBMC samples obtained at surgery. The study linked features of the TCR repertoire to counts of nonsynonymous mutations, which were determined by whole-exome sequencing of tumor tissue. The paper as a whole reports these results and caveats: Ubiquitous expanded tumor TCRs were detected in blood more often at tumor resection than at routine follow-up. Confirming at a functional level the hypothesis that regional TCRs recognize regional mutations was considered to require additional single-cell paired TCR alpha and beta sequencing.

Comment on this clonotype: Its antigen is unknown. No base qualities exist here, and no much larger clone lies one base off it.

The time point label, read with the paper, signifies: sample taken at primary tumor resection. Without any cell sorting, TCR sequencing was performed on whole RNA extracted either from tumor and nontumor lung tissue or from cryopreserved PBMC samples. The donors were approximately 70 patients from the lung TRACERx cohort who had early-stage, untreated non-small cell lung cancer. Only patients with enough RNA available from two or more tumor regions were chosen for TCR sequencing. CDR1 and CDR2, per the germline V gene, are SGHRS and YFSETQ. Trimming at the junction amounts to 4 bases on V and 5 bases on J, and the germline ends lie 13 bases apart. Its CDR3 holds 14 amino acids, cysteine through phenylalanine. Just the 42-base CDR3 DNA is kept, in frame starting at base 1. The library was made by 5' RACE. Sequencing instrument: NextSeq 500. In the TCR library protocol, a unique molecular identifier was attached to each TCR cDNA molecule so that PCR and sequencing errors could be corrected. In the authors' own workflow: TCR identification, UMI-based error correction and CDR3 extraction were all carried out with Decombinator tools. Expanded TCRs were defined as those above a frequency of 2 per 1,000, corresponding to the top 1% of the tumor frequency distribution. Renyi diversity was computed with the R vegan package after each repertoire had been subsampled 100 times to 5,000 TCRs. CDR3 similarity networks were built from amino acid triplet string-kernel similarity, connecting CDR3s with pairwise similarity above 0.82. Using fastp trimming at Q25 and MiXCR clonotype assembly, TCRdb reanalyzed the public sequencing data and kept in-frame beta chains. Records with the same CDR3 protein are collapsed into one entry carrying the most frequent genes and DNA. TCRdb's processing, not the authors' own work, is the source of the V and J calls. This sample gives tens of thousands of distinct CDR3 sequences in total; about an eighth of them show up just once. The ten top clones hold around 54% of the sample.

The specimen comprised PBMCs, sampled at surgery. The V and J genes are TRBV5-1 and TRBJ2-1; matching of 7 bases hints at TRBD1 as the D gene. The clonotype comes from a male donor with early-stage non-small cell lung cancer. CDR3 reads: CASSAGTANNEQFF. The DNA is TGCGCCAGCAGCGCGGGGACAGCTAACAATGAGCAGTTCTTC.